The rows below give T cell receptor beta chains drawn from one sample of a study of blood T cell repertoires in COVID-19. Some clones are missing from TCRdb's copy, which holds only in-frame ones; the method was immunoSEQ multiplex PCR. The sample holds more than 60,000 clones, around 87% seen once. Source material: peripheral blood. These receptors all come from a man aged 60 to 75 with acute or convalescent COVID-19. Each CDR3 is given with its conserved first and last residue.

V gene: TRBV5-5; J gene: TRBJ1-2; CDR3 protein: CASSFGTGGNGYTF
V gene: TRBV7-8; J gene: TRBJ2-3; CDR3 protein: CASSLWSSSTDTQYF
V gene: TRBV7-2; J gene: TRBJ2-1; CDR3 protein: CASSLIGKNDEQFF
V gene: TRBV12-3/TRBV12-4; J gene: TRBJ2-4; CDR3 protein: CASSPGTGFGYF
V gene: TRBV6-2/TRBV6-3; J gene: TRBJ1-5; CDR3 protein: CASSYFQTGPQPQHF
V gene: TRBV29-1; J gene: TRBJ1-4; CDR3 protein: CSVEDPVATNEKLFF
V gene: TRBV25-1; J gene: TRBJ2-7; CDR3 protein: CASSDLKQGGFVYEQYF
V gene: TRBV18; J gene: TRBJ2-7; CDR3 protein: CASSPPGQTSYEQYF
V gene: TRBV19; J gene: TRBJ1-4; CDR3 protein: CASSILGGTTNEKLFF
V gene: TRBV6-5; J gene: TRBJ1-1; CDR3 protein: CASSPRQGRTEAFF
V gene: TRBV9; J gene: TRBJ1-5; CDR3 protein: CASSVEPNQPQHF
V gene: TRBV7-3; J gene: TRBJ1-1; CDR3 protein: CASSNTGGKDTEAFF
V gene: TRBV15; J gene: TRBJ1-5; CDR3 protein: CATSRGTVSNQPQHF
V gene: TRBV19; J gene: TRBJ2-7; CDR3 protein: CASSIAGAEAYEQYF
V gene: TRBV3-1/TRBV3-2; J gene: TRBJ1-3; CDR3 protein: CASSHTGGSGNTIYF
V gene: TRBV6-2/TRBV6-3; J gene: TRBJ1-5; CDR3 protein: CASSDRTRNSNQPQHF
V gene: TRBV19; J gene: TRBJ2-3; CDR3 protein: CASKDRGSTDTQYF
V gene: TRBV20-1; J gene: TRBJ2-4; CDR3 protein: CSASPQGGADFLAKNIQYF
V gene: TRBV5-1; J gene: TRBJ1-4; CDR3 protein: CASSLAPQGEDEKLFF
V gene: TRBV19; J gene: TRBJ1-2; CDR3 protein: CASSMGRLSSYTF
V gene: TRBV27; J gene: TRBJ2-7; CDR3 protein: CASSSGTLYYEQYF
V gene: TRBV7-2; J gene: TRBJ2-6; CDR3 protein: CASIKPGQGTSGANVLTF
V gene: TRBV30; J gene: TRBJ1-1; CDR3 protein: CAWDRGTRGTEAFF
V gene: TRBV19; J gene: TRBJ1-1; CDR3 protein: CASTHREGTEAFF
V gene: TRBV5-3; J gene: TRBJ1-4; CDR3 protein: CARSQRARIQRDATNEKLFF
V gene: TRBV9; J gene: TRBJ1-3; CDR3 protein: CASSLGGAASGNTIYF